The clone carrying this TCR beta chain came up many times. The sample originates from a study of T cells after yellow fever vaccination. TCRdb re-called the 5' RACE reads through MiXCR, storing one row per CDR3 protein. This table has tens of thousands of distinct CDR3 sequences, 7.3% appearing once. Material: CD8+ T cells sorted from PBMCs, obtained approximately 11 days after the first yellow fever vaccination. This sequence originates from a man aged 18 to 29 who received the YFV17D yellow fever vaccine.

CDR3 bases: TGTGCCAGCAGCCCTAGCGGGGGTCCCACAGATACGCAGTATTTT. It is translated as CASSPSGGPTDTQYF. V is TRBV3-1 and J is TRBJ2-3; TRBD2 agrees at 10 bases. This CDR3 comprises 15 residues. V dropped 4 bases and J dropped 2; count of bases not matched to a gene: 3. CDR1 is LGHDT and CDR2 is YNNKEL in the germline V gene (reference sequence).